These 10 T cell receptor beta chains came from one sample sequenced in a study of shared clonotypes between healthy human individuals. Positively selected for CCR7, the CD45RO-negative cells used as naive CD8 cells excluded terminally differentiated effector memory CD45RA+ cells. Repertoires were generated with immunoSEQ multiplex PCR, while TCRdb's copy carries only in-frame clones and drops some. The data contain roughly 2,000,000 clones, approximately 94% of them singletons. Material: naive CD8+ T cells sorted from blood. All receptors derive from a man aged 18 to 35 in good health.

The J gene is TRBJ2-3, the V gene TRBV4-1; 11 bases align to TRBD2. The V gene's germline CDR1 is MGHRA and CDR2 YSYEKL. The CDR3 loop spans 15 amino acids. The V and J ends lost 6 bases and 3 bases, in that order; junction bases with no gene match: 5. For the CDR3, the DNA is TGCGCCAGCAGAGCCGGGACTAGCGGTACAGATACGCAGTATTTT. This translates into CASRAGTSGTDTQYF.

V gene TRBV28 combines with J gene TRBJ1-5, with no clear D. Trimming removed 6 bases at V and 3 bases at J, with 18 bases between. Germline values: CDR1 MDHEN, CDR2 SYDVKM. CDR3 length: 16 residues. The CDR3 here is CASSHTLFGPNQPQHF. As DNA, the CDR3 is TGTGCCAGCAGCCATACCCTTTTTGGGCCCAATCAGCCCCAGCATTTT.

The rearrangement uses TRBV29-1 and TRBJ2-7, with D hard to call. Germline CDR1 is SQVTM and CDR2 is ANQGSEA. V was trimmed by 4 bases and J by 4 bases, leaving 11 bases between them. There are 12 residues in the CDR3. CDR3 in DNA: TGCAGCGTTGTCCCCTCCGGGTACGAGCAGTACTTC. Translation: CSVVPSGYEQYF.

V is TRBV13 and J is TRBJ1-1, with a tentative D call TRBD1 (5 bases). Germline V gene data show CDR1 as PRHDT and CDR2 as FYEKMQ (reference sequence). The CDR3 is 13 amino acids. The germline V and J ends were trimmed by 3 bases and 1 base, with 6 bases remaining between them. CDR3 DNA sequence: TGTGCCAGCAGCTTCACAGGGAACACTGAAGCTTTCTTT. It is translated as CASSFTGNTEAFF. The variable domain in full, completed from reference TRBV13 and TRBJ1-1, reads AAGVIQSPRHLIKEKRETATLKCYPIPRHDTVYWYQQGPGQDPQFLISFYEKMQSDKGSIPDRFSAQQFSDYHSELNMSSLELGDSALYFCASSFTGNTEAFFGQGTRLTVV.

This sequence joins TRBV5-1 and TRBJ2-1; D remains unclear. CDR3 size: 15 residues. The V gene lost 0 bases and the J gene lost 7 bases, with 14 bases spanning the gap. In germline, CDR1 is SGHRS, CDR2 YFSETQ. The CDR3 DNA reads as TGCGCCAGCAGCTTGGAAGGCTACGGTATGAATGAGCAGTTCTTC. Protein: CASSLEGYGMNEQFF.

The chain carries TRBV5-1 and TRBJ2-7, with TRBD1 as a possible D gene (6 bases). Germline assignment: CDR1 SGHRS and CDR2 YFSETQ. V lost 7 bases to trimming and J lost 7 bases, with 15 bases between them. The length of the CDR3 is 12 residues. CDR3 sequence: CASAGGDMEQYF. As DNA, the CDR3 is TGCGCCAGCGCGGGTGGGGACATGGAGCAGTACTTC.

Remarks on this clone: This same CDR3 is encoded by further DNA sequences in the sample. The chain couples TRBV2 to TRBJ1-1, with 10 positions matching TRBD1. The V gene's germline CDR1 is SNHLY and CDR2 FYNNEI. The J segment lost 4 bases and the V segment lost 6 bases, leaving 5 bases of the junction unmatched. CDR3 size: 14 residues. The CDR3: CASSLGQGVTEAFF. In DNA, the CDR3 is TGTGCCAGCAGCCTAGGACAGGGGGTCACTGAAGCTTTCTTT.

The count of this clone is one. In DNA, the CDR3 is TGCGCCAGCAGTGAGGTGGAACCCTACGAGCAGTACTTC. Protein sequence: CASSEVEPYEQYF. The chain recombines TRBV10-2 with TRBJ2-7, with D unclear. Trimming stripped 2 bases from V and 2 bases from J, with 7 bases between. The V gene's germline CDR1 is WSHSY and CDR2 SAAADI. CDR3 length: 13 amino acids.

This chain uses TRBV6-5 with TRBJ2-7, with TRBD2 identical over 8 bases. Unmatched junction bases numbered 13, after V lost 6 bases and J lost 6 bases. CDR3 size: 15 residues. Per germline, CDR1 MNHEY and CDR2 SVGAGI. The CDR3 DNA is TGTGCCAGCAGCCCGGGGGCGGGAGGAGCTATCGAGCAGTACTTC. Translated, it gives CASSPGAGGAIEQYF.

The V call is TRBV6-4, the J call TRBJ2-7, with 11 bases that match TRBD1. The V gene's germline CDR1 is MRHNA and CDR2 SNTAGT. The ends lost 0 bases at V and 4 bases at J; junction bases unmatched: 5. This CDR3 spans 16 amino acids. CDR3 bases: TGTGCCAGCAGTGACTCAGGGTGGGACAGGGGGTACGAGCAGTACTTC. Translation: CASSDSGWDRGYEQYF.